The 22 T cell receptor beta chains below were found in one sample sequenced in a study of blood T cell repertoires in COVID-19. Assay: immunoSEQ multiplex PCR; the TCRdb copy retains only in-frame clones and omits some. The sample consists of about 160,000 clones, roughly 84% of them appearing once. Sequencing input: peripheral blood. The source of these receptors is a man of 80 years or more with COVID-19, enrolled during active disease.

This clone was seen more than once but under ten times. The V gene is TRBV5-1, the J gene TRBJ2-2; no reliable D call. The length of the CDR3 is 13 residues. The ends were cut back, 6 bases at V and 1 base at J, with 7 bases in the middle. Per the germline V gene, CDR1 is SGHRS and CDR2 is YFSETQ. CDR3 loop: CASNTGNTGELFF. The CDR3 nucleotides read TGCGCCAGCAACACGGGGAACACCGGGGAGCTGTTTTTT.

This chain uses TRBV11-2 with TRBJ1-1; 7 bases line up with TRBD1. Germline values: CDR1 SGHAT, CDR2 FQNNGV. V was clipped by 5 bases and J by 3 bases; unmatched bases: 9. The CDR3 runs to 15 residues. DNA of the CDR3: TGTGCCAGCAGCCGCCGGACAGGCCTTTACACTGAAGCTTTCTTT. It encodes CASSRRTGLYTEAFF.

V gene TRBV6-1 combines with J gene TRBJ2-5; TRBD2 might be the D (6 bases). Germline CDR1 reads MNHNS; CDR2 reads SASEGT. The V gene lost 0 bases and the J gene lost 2 bases, with 13 bases spanning the gap. The CDR3 runs 16 residues. The CDR3 DNA is TGTGCCAGCAGTGAAGCGCCAGGAGGGCCGCAAGAGACCCAGTACTTC. Translation gives CASSEAPGGPQETQYF.

V is TRBV9 and J is TRBJ2-1; no clear D. In germline, CDR1 is SGDLS, CDR2 YYNGEE. Trimming shortened V by 0 bases and J by 7 bases, and 2 bases separated the two germline ends. The CDR3 covers 11 residues. The CDR3 nucleotides are TGTGCCAGCAGCGTAGCGAATGAGCAGTTCTTC. Its translation: CASSVANEQFF.

CDR3 DNA: TGTGCCATCGGACAGGCCGACAATCAGCCCCAGCATTTT. This gives the protein CAIGQADNQPQHF. The chain couples TRBV10-3 to TRBJ1-5, with 7 bases that match TRBD1. V gave up 8 bases and J gave up 3 bases; unmatched junction bases: 4. This CDR3 is 13 amino acids long. Germline-derived CDR1 and CDR2 are ENHRY and SYGVKD.

The chain couples TRBV2 to TRBJ2-1; TRBD1 is a possible D gene (5 bases). CDR1 is SNHLY, CDR2 FYNNEI, per germline. The V end lost 7 bases, the J end lost 5 bases, and 12 bases lay between the germline ends. This CDR3 is 13 amino acids long. In nucleotides, the CDR3 is TGTGCCAGCACATGGTCAGGGCACAATGAGCAGTTCTTC. Its protein is CASTWSGHNEQFF.

The rearrangement uses TRBV11-2 and TRBJ1-2, with TRBD1 matching 7 bases. The CDR3 has 14 amino acids. V trimming: 1 base; J trimming: 8 bases; junction bases outside the gene matches: 7. Germline CDR1 reads SGHAT; CDR2 reads FQNNGV. As DNA, the CDR3 is TGTGCCAGCAGCTTAGCCCGGACAGGAGGAGGCTACACCTTC. Encoded protein: CASSLARTGGGYTF.

This clone was observed a single time. The chain carries TRBV6-5 and TRBJ2-2; D possibly corresponds to TRBD1 (6 bases). V lost 7 bases and J lost 5, with 17 bases in between. The CDR3 covers 15 residues. Germline V gene data show CDR1 as MNHEY and CDR2 as SVGAGI. CDR3 DNA sequence: TGTGCCAGCATCTCACAGGGCTTATATACCGGGGAGCTGTTTTTT. Protein: CASISQGLYTGELFF.

With regard to this clone: The sample contains more than one DNA sequence encoding this CDR3. The chain employs TRBV18 and TRBJ2-7; D perhaps matches TRBD1 (6 bases). CDR1 KGHSH and CDR2 LQKENI come from the germline V gene. Trimming removed 3 bases at V and 0 bases at J, with 9 bases between. The CDR3 contains 14 residues. The CDR3 bases are TGTGCCAGCTCACCTGACAGGAACTCCTACGAGCAGTACTTC. Protein sequence: CASSPDRNSYEQYF.

This chain joins TRBV15 and TRBJ2-2, with D uncertain. The CDR3 is 14 amino acids. The V and J ends lost 1 base and 1 base respectively, with 4 bases between them. The germline V gene has CDR1 LNHNV and CDR2 YYDKDF (reference sequence). The CDR3 region has the DNA TGTGCCACCAGCAGAGGACAGAACACCGGGGAGCTGTTTTTT. Translation: CATSRGQNTGELFF.

V gene TRBV18 combines with J gene TRBJ1-1; D is possibly TRBD1 (6 bases). Trimming cost V 3 bases and J 3 bases, with 14 bases left between them. Germline CDR1 reads KGHSH; CDR2 reads LQKENI. The CDR3 is made up of 15 amino acids. Here the CDR3 reads CASSPRGRGDTEAFF. Here the CDR3 DNA reads TGTGCCAGCTCACCCCGCGGCAGGGGAGACACTGAAGCTTTCTTT. The variable domain in full, completed from reference TRBV18 and TRBJ1-1, reads NAGVMQNPRHLVRRRGQEARLRCSPMKGHSHVYWYRQLPEEGLKFMVYLQKENIIDESGMPKERFSAEFPKEGPSILRIQQVVRGDSAAYFCASSPRGRGDTEAFFGQGTRLTVV.

This chain links TRBV2 with TRBJ2-3; the D gene is possibly TRBD2 (6 bases). CDR1 and CDR2 from the germline V gene are SNHLY and FYNNEI. This CDR3 has 16 residues. Trimming stripped 2 bases from V and 3 bases from J, with 15 bases between. The CDR3, as DNA: TGTGCCAGCAGTGAAATCGGAGGGCCCTTTACAGATACGCAGTATTTT. This codes for CASSEIGGPFTDTQYF.

V usage is TRBV3-1 (or the pseudogene TRBV3-2) and J usage is TRBJ2-3, with 9 positions matching TRBD1. The CDR3 has 18 residues. Germline V CDR1 and CDR2: LGHDT, YNNKEL (reference sequence). Germline trimming cut 1 base from V and 0 bases from J; bases unmatched to any gene: 8. The CDR3 coding sequence is TGTGCCAGCAGCCAAGTCTTGGGACAGGGATCTAGCACAGATACGCAGTATTTT. Translating it yields CASSQVLGQGSSTDTQYF.

V and J are TRBV5-6 and TRBJ2-5, with TRBD1 as a possible D gene (5 bases). The CDR3 totals 13 residues. Germline loops: CDR1 SGHDT, CDR2 YYEEEE. Trimming pared 5 bases from V and 0 bases from J, leaving 8 bases between. The DNA for the CDR3 is TGTGCCAGCAGGAACAGGAACCAAGAGACCCAGTACTTC. Its protein is CASRNRNQETQYF.

The chain links TRBV4-2 to TRBJ1-3, with a tentative D call TRBD1 (6 bases). Trimming shortened V by 2 bases and J by 0 bases, and 11 bases separated the two germline ends. The germline CDR1 and CDR2 sequences are LGHNA and YNFKEQ. This CDR3 comprises 16 residues. CDR3: CASSQSQGPSGNTIYF. The CDR3, as DNA: TGTGCCAGCAGCCAATCTCAGGGGCCCTCTGGAAACACCATATATTTT.

The V gene is TRBV3-1 (or the pseudogene TRBV3-2), the J gene TRBJ1-2; D gene uncertain. V shed 3 bases and J shed 7 bases, with 18 bases lying between them. CDR3 length: 15 amino acids. Per the germline V gene, CDR1 is LGHDT and CDR2 is YNNKEL (reference sequence). The CDR3 DNA sequence: TGTGCCAGCAGCCATCGGGATTTCGCCCAAGGTGGCTACACCTTC. Residues: CASSHRDFAQGGYTF.

The gene calls are TRBV19 and TRBJ1-1, with D possibly being TRBD1 (5 bases). The CDR3 consists of 16 residues. V shed 0 bases and J shed 3 bases, with 14 bases lying between them. Per germline, CDR1 LNHDA and CDR2 SQIVND (reference sequence). Here the CDR3 reads CASSIDWRGRDTEAFF. In DNA, the CDR3 is TGTGCCAGTAGTATAGATTGGAGGGGTAGAGACACTGAAGCTTTCTTT.

This clone has at least ten counts. The V gene is TRBV9, the J gene TRBJ2-2; D is undetermined. CDR3 length: 13 amino acids. Trimming removed 0 bases from V and 5 bases from J, with 5 bases in between. From germline, CDR1 is SGDLS and CDR2 YYNGEE. The CDR3, as DNA: TGTGCCAGCAGCGTAGTCCCTACCGGGGAGCTGTTTTTT. This codes for CASSVVPTGELFF. Full variable domain (remainder filled in from reference TRBV9 and TRBJ2-2): DSGVTQTPKHLITATGQRVTLRCSPRSGDLSVYWYQQSLDQGLQFLIQYYNGEERAKGNILERFSAQQFPDLHSELNLSSLELGDSALYFCASSVVPTGELFFGEGSRLTVL.

This sequence joins TRBV5-4 and TRBJ1-6; a weak D match, TRBD1 (5 bases). Trimming pared 4 bases from V and 10 bases from J, leaving 18 bases between. Germline V gene lookup returns CDR1 SGHNT and CDR2 YYREEE (reference sequence). The CDR3 runs 15 residues. The CDR3 sequence: CASSLQRGGGSPLHF. The CDR3 coding sequence is TGTGCCAGCAGCCTACAGAGGGGAGGAGGATCACCCCTCCACTTT.

As concerns this clone: The sample carries other DNA sequences with the same CDR3. The chain recombines TRBV18 with TRBJ1-3, with 8 positions matching TRBD1. Germline loops: CDR1 KGHSH, CDR2 LQKENI. The junction had 7 bases not matched to a gene; V was cut back by 6 bases and J by 0 bases. The length of the CDR3 is 16 residues. The CDR3 region is CASSPGQGSSGNTIYF. The CDR3 nucleotides read TGTGCCAGCTCGCCTGGACAGGGTAGCTCTGGAAACACCATATATTTT. Based on the CDR3 plus reference TRBV18 and TRBJ1-3, the full variable domain is NAGVMQNPRHLVRRRGQEARLRCSPMKGHSHVYWYRQLPEEGLKFMVYLQKENIIDESGMPKERFSAEFPKEGPSILRIQQVVRGDSAAYFCASSPGQGSSGNTIYFGEGSWLTVV.

The chain is built from TRBV6-4 and TRBJ1-5, with 7 bases matching TRBD1. V shed 6 bases, J shed 5 bases, and the junction held 10 bases outside the gene matches. Per germline, CDR1 MRHNA and CDR2 SNTAGT. The CDR3 sequence is 15 residues long. In DNA form, the CDR3 reads TGTGCCAGCAGGGAATCTCCACAGGGGCATCAGCCCCAGCATTTT. It is translated as CASRESPQGHQPQHF.

The rearrangement links TRBV9 to TRBJ2-1; weak D call: TRBD1 (5 bases). Germline values: CDR1 SGDLS, CDR2 YYNGEE. V lost 0 bases, J lost 6 bases, and 10 bases lay in between. The CDR3 has 14 amino acids. In DNA form, the CDR3 reads TGTGCCAGCAGCGTAGCGGCAGGGCGCAATGAGCAGTTCTTC. This translates into CASSVAAGRNEQFF.